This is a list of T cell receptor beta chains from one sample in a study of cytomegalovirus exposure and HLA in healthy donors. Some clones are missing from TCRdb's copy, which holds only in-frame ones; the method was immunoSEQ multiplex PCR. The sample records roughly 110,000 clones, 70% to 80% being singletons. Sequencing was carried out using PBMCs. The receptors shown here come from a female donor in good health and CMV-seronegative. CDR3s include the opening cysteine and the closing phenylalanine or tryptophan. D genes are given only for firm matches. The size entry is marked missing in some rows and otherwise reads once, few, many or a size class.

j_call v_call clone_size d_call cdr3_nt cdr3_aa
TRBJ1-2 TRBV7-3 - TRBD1 TGTGCCAGCAGCCTAGACAGGGGGTATGGCTACACCTTC CASSLDRGYGYTF
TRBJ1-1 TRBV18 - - TGTGCCAGCTCACCGACAGGATGGCGAGACGAAGCTTTCTTT CASSPTGWRDEAFF
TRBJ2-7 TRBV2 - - TGTGCCAGCAGTGAAAGGGGCTACGAGCAGTACTTC CASSERGYEQYF
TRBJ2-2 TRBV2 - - TGTGCCAGCAGTGAGAGGTTAGGGGCAGGCACCGGGGAGCTGTTTTTT CASSERLGAGTGELFF
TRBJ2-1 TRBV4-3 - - TGCGCCAGCAGCCAAGATGGGCTAGCACTCATCCCTTACAATGAGCAGTTCTTC CASSQDGLALIPYNEQFF
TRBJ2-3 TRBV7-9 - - TGTGCCAGCAGCCAAAGCCTAGCTAACACAGATACGCAGTATTTT CASSQSLANTDTQYF
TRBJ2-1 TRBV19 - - TGTGCCAGTAGTATGAATCCGGGTCTGTGGTACAATGAGCAGTTCTTC CASSMNPGLWYNEQFF
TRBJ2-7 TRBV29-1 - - TGCAGCGCCGAAGTACAGGGCACCTACGAGCAGTACTTC CSAEVQGTYEQYF
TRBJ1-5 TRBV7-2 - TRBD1 TGTGCCAGCAGCTTGTCAGGGGGGCAGCCCCAGCATTTT CASSLSGGQPQHF
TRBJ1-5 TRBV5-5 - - TGTGCCAGCAGCTTGACTTACAGTCAGCCCCAGCATTTT CASSLTYSQPQHF
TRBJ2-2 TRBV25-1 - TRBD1 TGTGCCAGCCGGGGACAGGGGCGCACCGGGGAGCTGTTTTTT CASRGQGRTGELFF
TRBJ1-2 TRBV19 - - TGTGCCAGTAGTACGACAGCGGGCTATGGCTACACCTTC CASSTTAGYGYTF
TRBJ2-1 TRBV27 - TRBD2 TGTGCCAGCAGTTACAGCGGGAGTGGCATGGAGCAGTTCTTC CASSYSGSGMEQFF
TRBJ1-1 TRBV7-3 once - TGTGCCAGCAGCGAAACAGGGAGGAACACTGAAGCTTTCTTT CASSETGRNTEAFF
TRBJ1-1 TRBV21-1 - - TGTGCCAGCAGCAAAGATAGAGGGGGGGCCATGAACACTGAAGCTTTCTTT CASSKDRGGAMNTEAFF
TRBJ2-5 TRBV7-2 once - TGTGCCAGCAGCTTGACGGGGCGGAGGGGAGCGGAGACCCAGTACTTC CASSLTGRRGAETQYF
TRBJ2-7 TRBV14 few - TGTGCCAGCAGCCCCAGTTATCCGGAGCGGTCCTACGAGCAGTACTTC CASSPSYPERSYEQYF
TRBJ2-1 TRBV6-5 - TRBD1 TGTGCCAGCAGGCCGCTTACAGGGGGATATGAGCAGTTCTTC CASRPLTGGYEQFF
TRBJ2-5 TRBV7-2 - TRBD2 TGTGCCAGCAGCCCATCAGGACTAGCGGAAGAGACCCAGTACTTC CASSPSGLAEETQYF
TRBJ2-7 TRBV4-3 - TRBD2 TGCGCCAGCAGCCAGCAGTTTAGCGGGACGAGCTCCTACGAGCAGTACTTC CASSQQFSGTSSYEQYF
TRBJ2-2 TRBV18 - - TGTGCCAGCTCACTGGGCCCGAACACCGGGGAGCTGTTTTTT CASSLGPNTGELFF
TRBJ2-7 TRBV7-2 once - TGTGCCAGCAGCCCCACGAGGGCTGACGAGCAGTACTTC CASSPTRADEQYF
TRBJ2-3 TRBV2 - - TGTGCCAGCAGTGACAGGCTGTTATCAGATACGCAGTATTTT CASSDRLLSDTQYF
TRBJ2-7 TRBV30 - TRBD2 TGTGCCTGGAAACGAACTAGCGGACCCCCCTACGAGCAGTACTTC CAWKRTSGPPYEQYF
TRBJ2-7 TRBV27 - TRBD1 TGTGCCAGCAGTTTAGGGACAGGGGCCTACGAGCAGTACTTC CASSLGTGAYEQYF
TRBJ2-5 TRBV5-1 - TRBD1 TGCGCCAGCAGCCCACAGACAGGGGTGGTCGAGACCCAGTACTTC CASSPQTGVVETQYF